The 3 T cell receptor beta chains below were found in one sample sequenced in a study of CXCR3-negative and CXCR3-positive naive CD8 T cells. Through 5' RACE with UMI labels, the TRB cDNA libraries were prepared. TCRdb re-called the 5' RACE reads, yielding one record per CDR3 amino acid sequence without DNA. The sample includes fewer than 80,000 distinct CDR3 sequences. What was sequenced was naive CXCR3- CD8+ T cells from blood. Documented subset: CD45RO-CCR7+CD27+CD95- naive CD8+ T cells lacking CXCR3 (TNR3-). Receptor source: a human donor in good health. Some clones in this sample may be carry-over from other donors' samples.

CDR3 region: CASSYLQGIEQYF. The chain recombines TRBV5-5 with TRBJ2-7; without DNA, the TCRdb call of TRBD1 cannot be checked. The CDR3 has 13 residues. Germline V gene data show CDR1 as SGHKS and CDR2 as YYEKEE (reference sequence).

CDR3 sequence reads: CSGRMDRDTGELFF. This sequence joins TRBV29-1 and TRBJ2-2; TCRdb calls TRBD1, which cannot be checked without DNA. CDR3 length: 14 amino acids. From germline, CDR1 is SQVTM and CDR2 ANQGSEA.

The V and J genes are TRBV5-5 and TRBJ2-1; there is no DNA to check the TCRdb D call of TRBD2. This CDR3 contains 14 residues. Germline V gene sequence: CDR1 SGHKS, CDR2 YYEKEE (reference sequence). The chain's CDR3 is CASSLIGGVEEQFF.